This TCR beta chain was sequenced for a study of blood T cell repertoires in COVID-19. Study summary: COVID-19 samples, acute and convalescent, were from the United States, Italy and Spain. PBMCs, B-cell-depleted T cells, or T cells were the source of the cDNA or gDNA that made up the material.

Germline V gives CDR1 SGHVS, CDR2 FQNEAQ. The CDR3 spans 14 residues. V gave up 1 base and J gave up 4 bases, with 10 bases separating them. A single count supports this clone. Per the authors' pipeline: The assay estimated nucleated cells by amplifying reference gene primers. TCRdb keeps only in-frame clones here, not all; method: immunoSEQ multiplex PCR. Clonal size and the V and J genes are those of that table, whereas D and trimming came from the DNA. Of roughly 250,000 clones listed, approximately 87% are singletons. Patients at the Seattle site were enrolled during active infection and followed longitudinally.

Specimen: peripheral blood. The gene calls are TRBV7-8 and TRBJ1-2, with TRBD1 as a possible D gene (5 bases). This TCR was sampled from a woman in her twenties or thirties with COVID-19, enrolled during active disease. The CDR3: CASSLGRAFYGYTF. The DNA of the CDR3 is TGTGCCAGCAGCTTAGGCAGGGCCTTCTATGGCTACACCTTC.